The 13 T cell receptor beta chains below all came from one sample that was sequenced in a study of blood T cell repertoires in COVID-19. Only in-frame clones appear in the TCRdb table, and some are missing; sequencing was by immunoSEQ multiplex PCR. This sample yields about 100,000 clones, of which roughly 90% are seen a single time; 5.7% belongs to the top ten. Material for sequencing was peripheral blood. These receptors were collected from a man aged 70 or older with acute or convalescent COVID-19.

The chain joins TRBV30 to TRBJ1-2; D gene unclear. The germline CDR1 and CDR2 sequences are GTSNPN and SVGIG (reference sequence). This CDR3 contains 14 residues. V lost 0 bases to trimming and J lost 4 bases, with 12 bases between them. CDR3 sequence: CAWSVSSNGYGYTF. The CDR3 DNA reads TGTGCCTGGAGTGTATCCAGTAATGGCTATGGCTACACCTTC.

The rearrangement links TRBV6-5 to TRBJ2-7; D might be TRBD1 (6 bases). The CDR3 covers 15 residues. The V gene lost 6 bases and the J gene lost 3 bases, with 18 bases spanning the gap. Germline V gene data show CDR1 as MNHEY and CDR2 as SVGAGI. CDR3: CASRLQTGLGYEQYF. As DNA, the CDR3 is TGTGCCAGCAGACTACAGACAGGTCTTGGCTACGAGCAGTACTTC.

The V and J genes are TRBV28 and TRBJ2-1, with D hard to call. Germline CDR1 is MDHEN and CDR2 is SYDVKM. V lost 5 bases and J 6 bases, leaving 5 bases between the germline ends. The CDR3 contains 11 residues. The CDR3 region is CASSLSNEQFF. The CDR3 coding sequence is TGTGCCAGCAGTCTGAGCAATGAGCAGTTCTTC.

This chain joins TRBV3-1 (or the pseudogene TRBV3-2) and TRBJ1-2, with TRBD1 matching 9 bases. V lost 3 bases to trimming and J lost 7 bases; unmatched junction nucleotides: 9. The CDR3 consists of 15 residues. Germline CDR1 is LGHDT and CDR2 is YNNKEL (reference sequence). The CDR3 reads CASSQGWDREFGYTF. CDR3 sequence (DNA): TGTGCCAGCAGCCAGGGCTGGGACAGGGAGTTTGGCTACACCTTC.

This sequence joins TRBV28 and TRBJ1-2; 7 bases are a match to TRBD1. This CDR3 has 13 amino acids. The V gene's germline CDR1 is MDHEN and CDR2 SYDVKM. The junction had 3 bases not matched to a gene; V was cut back by 6 bases and J by 2 bases. CDR3 nucleotides: TGTGCCAGCAGCGTGGGACAGAACTATGGCTACACCTTC. It is translated as CASSVGQNYGYTF.

CDR3 loop: CASSKGEGTEAFF. The CDR3 DNA reads TGTGCCAGCTCAAAAGGGGAGGGCACTGAAGCTTTCTTT. The J gene is TRBJ1-1, the V gene TRBV18; tentatively, D is TRBD1 (5 bases). This CDR3 region has 13 residues. The V gene's germline CDR1 is KGHSH and CDR2 LQKENI. V was clipped by 5 bases and J by 4 bases, with 11 bases between them.

V gene TRBV27 combines with J gene TRBJ1-6, with a possible D match to TRBD1 (5 bases). Germline CDR1 is MNHEY and CDR2 is SMNVEV (reference sequence). The V end was cut by 5 bases, the J end by 8 bases, with 13 bases between. The CDR3 spans 14 residues. This CDR3 reads CASSKQDAYSPLHF. Written as DNA, the CDR3 is TGTGCCAGCAGTAAACAGGATGCGTATTCACCCCTCCACTTT.

The chain couples TRBV6-5 to TRBJ1-1, with 7 bases fitting TRBD1. Losses at the gene ends were 10 bases for V and 0 bases for J; bases not matched to a gene: 5. Germline V gives CDR1 MNHEY, CDR2 SVGAGI. The CDR3 covers 13 residues. The chain's CDR3 is CATRGTLNTEAFF. The CDR3 coding sequence is TGTGCCACCAGGGGGACATTGAACACTGAAGCTTTCTTT.

The chain links TRBV7-9 to TRBJ1-1; perhaps TRBD1 as D (5 bases). Germline CDR1 SEHNR, CDR2 FQNEAQ (reference sequence). V dropped 2 bases and J dropped 1 base, with 8 bases sitting between them. The CDR3 has 14 amino acids. The CDR3 DNA reads TGTGCCAGCAGCTTAAAGGGGCCGAACACTGAAGCTTTCTTT. Protein sequence: CASSLKGPNTEAFF.

The chain employs TRBV4-3 and TRBJ2-4; possibly TRBD1 for D (5 bases). The length of the CDR3 is 15 residues. Germline CDR1 LGHNA, CDR2 YSLEER. Deletions cut 0 bases from V and 8 bases from J, with 14 bases between. This chain's CDR3 is CASSQDRSGFYIQYF. The DNA of the CDR3 is TGCGCCAGCAGCCAAGATCGGTCAGGGTTTTACATTCAGTACTTC.

The J gene is TRBJ1-5, the V gene TRBV2, with 10 nucleotides matching TRBD1. The CDR3 length is 17 residues. The ends lost 9 bases at V and 0 bases at J; junction bases unmatched: 11. Germline V lookup: CDR1 SNHLY, CDR2 FYNNEI. The CDR3 sequence is CARGPGQGVYSNQPQHF. In DNA, the CDR3 is TGTGCCAGAGGACCTGGACAGGGGGTCTATAGCAATCAGCCCCAGCATTTT.

The genes are TRBV23-1 and TRBJ1-4, with 10 bases identical to TRBD1. TRBV23-1 is treated as an ORF (open reading frame) with a function not yet certain. J was trimmed by 3 bases and V by 11 bases; bases with no gene match: 9. This CDR3 has 15 amino acids. The DNA of the CDR3 is TGCGCCCGAGACAGGGGGCGCTTTGCTAATGAAAAACTGTTTTTT. Its translation is CARDRGRFANEKLFF.

V and J are TRBV11-2 and TRBJ1-2; TRBD1 matches at 9 bases. The CDR3 has 13 amino acids. With 3 bases clipped from V and 7 bases from J, the junction kept 3 bases outside the gene matches. CDR1 is SGHAT and CDR2 is FQNNGV in the germline V gene. CDR3 loop: CASSFWDRVGYTF. As DNA, the CDR3 is TGTGCCAGCAGCTTCTGGGACAGGGTTGGCTACACCTTC.